The TCR beta chain described here comes from a study of vaccination effects on CD4 cells after COVID-19. Study-level information: Post-vaccine sample collection fell at a median of 72 days after the second dose.

With 9 to 11 days of culture completed, CD4+ T cells were isolated. By PCR, the person was confirmed to have had SARS-CoV-2 infection between March and December 2020. Two doses of BNT162b2 or mRNA-1273 vaccine were administered to participants. TCRdb's table, derived via immunoSEQ multiplex PCR, lists solely in-frame clones and lacks some. Among 30,000 to 40,000 clones listed, approximately 77% were seen once. Worth noting for this clone: Antigen: not known.

V lost 2 bases and J 2 bases, leaving 1 base between the germline ends. CDR3 length equals 13 residues. CDR1 and CDR2 (germline): LNHDA, SQIVND (reference sequence). Sample: CD4+ T cells from PBMCs cultured without peptide, taken after COVID-19 vaccination. This TCR came from a human donor who had a prior SARS-CoV-2 infection. The chain recombines TRBV19 with TRBJ2-6; D remains ambiguous. CDR3 residues: CASSIPGANVLTF. CDR3 nucleotides: TGTGCCAGTAGTATACCTGGGGCCAACGTCCTGACTTTC.